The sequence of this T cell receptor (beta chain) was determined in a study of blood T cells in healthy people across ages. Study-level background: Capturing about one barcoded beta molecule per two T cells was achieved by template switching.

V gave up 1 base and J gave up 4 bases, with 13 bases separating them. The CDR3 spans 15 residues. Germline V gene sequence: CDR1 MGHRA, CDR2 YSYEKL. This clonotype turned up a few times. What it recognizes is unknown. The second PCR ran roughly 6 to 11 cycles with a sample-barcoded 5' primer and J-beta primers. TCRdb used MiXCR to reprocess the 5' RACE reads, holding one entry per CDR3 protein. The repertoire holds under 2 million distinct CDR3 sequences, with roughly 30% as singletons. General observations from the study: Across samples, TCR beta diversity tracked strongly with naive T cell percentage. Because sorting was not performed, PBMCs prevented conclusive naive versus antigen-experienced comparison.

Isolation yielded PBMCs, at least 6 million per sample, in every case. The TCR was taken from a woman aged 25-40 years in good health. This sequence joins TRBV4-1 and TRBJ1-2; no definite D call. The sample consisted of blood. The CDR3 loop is CASSQVLAEGYGYTF. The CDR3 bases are TGCGCCAGCAGCCAAGTACTGGCAGAGGGCTATGGCTACACCTTC.